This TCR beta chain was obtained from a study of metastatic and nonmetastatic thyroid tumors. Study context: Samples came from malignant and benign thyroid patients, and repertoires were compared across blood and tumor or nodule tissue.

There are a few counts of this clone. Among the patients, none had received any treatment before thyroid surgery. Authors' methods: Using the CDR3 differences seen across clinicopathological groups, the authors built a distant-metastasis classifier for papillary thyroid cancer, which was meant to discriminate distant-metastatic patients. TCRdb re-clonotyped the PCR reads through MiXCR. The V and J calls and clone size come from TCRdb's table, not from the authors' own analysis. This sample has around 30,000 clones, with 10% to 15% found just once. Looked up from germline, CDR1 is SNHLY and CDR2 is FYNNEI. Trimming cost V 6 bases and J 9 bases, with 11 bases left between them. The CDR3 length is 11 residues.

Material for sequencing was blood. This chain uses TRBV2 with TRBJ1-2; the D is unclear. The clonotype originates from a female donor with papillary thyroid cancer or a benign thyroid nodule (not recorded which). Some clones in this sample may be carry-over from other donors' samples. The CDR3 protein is CASRSFHSYTF. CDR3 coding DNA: TGTGCCAGCAGGTCGTTCCATAGCTACACCTTC.